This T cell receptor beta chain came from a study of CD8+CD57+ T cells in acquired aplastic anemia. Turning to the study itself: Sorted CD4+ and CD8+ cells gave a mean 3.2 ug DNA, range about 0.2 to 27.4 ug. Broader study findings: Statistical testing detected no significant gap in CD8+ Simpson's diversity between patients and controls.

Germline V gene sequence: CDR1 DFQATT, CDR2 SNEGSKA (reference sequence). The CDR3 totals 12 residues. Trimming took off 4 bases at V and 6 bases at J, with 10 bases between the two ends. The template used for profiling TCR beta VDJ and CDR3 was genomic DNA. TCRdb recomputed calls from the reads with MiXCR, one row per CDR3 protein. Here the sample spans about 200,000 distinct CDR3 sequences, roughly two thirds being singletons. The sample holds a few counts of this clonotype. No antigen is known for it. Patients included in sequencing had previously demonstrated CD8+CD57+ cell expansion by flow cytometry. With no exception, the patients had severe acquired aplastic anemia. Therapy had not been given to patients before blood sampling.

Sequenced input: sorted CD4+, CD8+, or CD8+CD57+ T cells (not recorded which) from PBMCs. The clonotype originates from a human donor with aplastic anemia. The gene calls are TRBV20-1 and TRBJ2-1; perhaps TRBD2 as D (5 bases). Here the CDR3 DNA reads TGCAGTGCTATTGCTAGCACCAATGAGCAGTTCTTC. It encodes CSAIASTNEQFF.